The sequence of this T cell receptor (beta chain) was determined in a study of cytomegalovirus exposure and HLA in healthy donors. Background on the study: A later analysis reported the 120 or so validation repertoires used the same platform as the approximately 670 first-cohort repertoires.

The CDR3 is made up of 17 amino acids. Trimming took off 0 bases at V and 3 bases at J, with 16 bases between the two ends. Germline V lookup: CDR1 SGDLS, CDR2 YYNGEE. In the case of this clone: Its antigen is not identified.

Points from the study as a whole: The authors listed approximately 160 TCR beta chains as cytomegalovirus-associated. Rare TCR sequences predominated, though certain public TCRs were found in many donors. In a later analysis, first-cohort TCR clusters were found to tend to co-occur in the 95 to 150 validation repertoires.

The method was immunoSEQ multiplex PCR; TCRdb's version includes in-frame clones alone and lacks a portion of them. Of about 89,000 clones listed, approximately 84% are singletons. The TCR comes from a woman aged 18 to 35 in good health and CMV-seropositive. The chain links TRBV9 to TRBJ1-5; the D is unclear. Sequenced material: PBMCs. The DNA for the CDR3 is TGTGCCAGCAGCGTAGCCCCAAACGGGGAGCACAATCAGCCCCAGCATTTT. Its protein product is CASSVAPNGEHNQPQHF.